This entry lists 24 T cell receptor beta chains sequenced from one sample in a study of T cell changes during pregnancy in multiple sclerosis (dated by TCRdb to the late 2010s). Libraries were built with the immunoSEQ multiplex PCR assay. Here the immuneACCESS table is served through TCRdb, limited to in-frame sequences with V and J called. Missing clones are a known gap in these copies; in checked studies unresolved V genes cover under half, and the rest lacks a known reason. For this sample the table gives more than 65,000 clones, of which almost 90% were detected only once. Approximately 9.5% of the sample lies in the top ten. Source: peripheral blood, taken after pregnancy. These receptor sequences come from a female donor in good health, enrolled as a control in a pregnancy study.

The gene calls are TRBV15 and TRBJ2-3, with 13 bases that match TRBD2. CDR3 length equals 18 residues. V shed 3 bases, J shed 2 bases, and the junction held 8 bases outside the gene matches. Germline V gene lookup returns CDR1 LNHNV and CDR2 YYDKDF (reference sequence). This CDR3 is CATSRVLGLAGFTDTQYF. The CDR3 DNA follows: TGTGCCACCAGCAGGGTCCTGGGACTAGCGGGATTCACAGATACGCAGTATTTT.

J is TRBJ1-1 and V is TRBV19; 8 bases map to TRBD1. CDR1 is LNHDA and CDR2 is SQIVND in the germline V gene (reference sequence). J was trimmed by 5 bases and V by 5 bases; bases with no gene match: 13. The CDR3 consists of 16 residues. The CDR3, as DNA: TGTGCCAGTAGTGCGCGGACAGGGTCCCTTGGGACTGAAGCTTTCTTT. It specifies CASSARTGSLGTEAFF.

V gene TRBV10-3 combines with J gene TRBJ1-2; 7 bases match TRBD1. The germline V gene has CDR1 ENHRY and CDR2 SYGVKD. The ends lost 7 bases at V and 2 bases at J; junction bases unmatched: 4. The CDR3 totals 13 residues. The DNA for the CDR3 is TGTGCCATCAACCAGGGACAGAACTATGGCTACACCTTC. This codes for CAINQGQNYGYTF.

The chain couples TRBV30 to TRBJ2-1; 12 bases match TRBD2. The V and J ends lost 2 bases and 10 bases, in that order; junction bases with no gene match: 9. CDR1 and CDR2 from the germline V gene are GTSNPN and SVGIG (reference sequence). CDR3 length: 15 amino acids. The CDR3 nucleotides read TGTGCCTGGAGTAGACTAGCGGGAGCCACCAGCGAGCAGTTCTTC. Protein sequence: CAWSRLAGATSEQFF.

This rearrangement joins TRBV19 to TRBJ1-1; no clear D. The CDR3 loop spans 13 amino acids. Between the trimmed V and J ends, which lost 3 bases and 1 base, there was a span of 6 bases. Per germline, CDR1 LNHDA and CDR2 SQIVND (reference sequence). The CDR3 nucleotides read TGTGCCAGTAGTATTGGCAAGAACACTGAAGCTTTCTTT. This encodes CASSIGKNTEAFF.

In this sample, this clone is medium-sized. The chain links TRBV6-1 to TRBJ1-5; D is uncertain. Trimming cost V 1 base and J 7 bases, with 8 bases left between them. The CDR3 extends over 13 amino acids. From germline, CDR1 is MNHNS and CDR2 SASEGT. The CDR3 nucleotides read TGTGCCAGCAGTGAAGAGGAGTGGCAGCCCCAGCATTTT. It translates to CASSEEEWQPQHF.

This clone showed up just once. The V gene is TRBV14, the J gene TRBJ2-3, with 13 bases matching TRBD2. Trimming at V came to 4 bases and at J to 9 bases, leaving 16 bases not matched to a gene. Germline V gene data show CDR1 as SGHDN and CDR2 as FVKESK. The CDR3 totals 18 residues. In DNA form, the CDR3 reads TGTGCCAGCAGCCGCAGGACTAGCGGGGGCATTAAGGTCGGAACGCAGTATTTT. Amino acid sequence: CASSRRTSGGIKVGTQYF.

The chain recombines TRBV5-1 with TRBJ1-1; maybe TRBD1 (6 bases). The germline gives CDR1 SGHRS, CDR2 YFSETQ. V was trimmed by 7 bases and J by 1 base, leaving 14 bases between them. This CDR3 contains 14 residues. CDR3 loop: CASLGGAGNTEAFF. The CDR3, as DNA: TGCGCCAGCTTGGGGGGGGCCGGGAACACTGAAGCTTTCTTT.

The V call is TRBV9, the J call TRBJ2-1; D is perhaps TRBD2 (5 bases). CDR1 is SGDLS, CDR2 YYNGEE, per germline. The V end lost 0 bases, the J end lost 0 bases, and 7 bases lay between the germline ends. The CDR3 runs to 15 residues. This CDR3 is CASSVVGSSYNEQFF. CDR3 bases: TGTGCCAGCAGCGTAGTAGGGAGCTCCTACAATGAGCAGTTCTTC.

CDR3 DNA: TGTGCCAGCAGTGTCTTCGGACAGGGAGGAGGTGGCTACACCTTC. Translated: CASSVFGQGGGGYTF. This rearrangement joins TRBV2 to TRBJ1-2; 8 bases are shared with TRBD1. The CDR3 covers 15 residues. Germline CDR1 SNHLY, CDR2 FYNNEI. V lost 4 bases, J lost 7 bases, and 11 bases stayed unmatched.

In DNA form, the CDR3 reads TGTGCCAGCAGTCAGGGGGCCGGTGGCTACACCTTC. As protein: CASSQGAGGYTF. The chain carries TRBV2 and TRBJ1-2; 8 bases map to TRBD1. The CDR3 sequence is 12 residues long. V dropped 5 bases and J dropped 7; count of bases not matched to a gene: 3. Germline CDR1 and CDR2: SNHLY and FYNNEI.

In nucleotides, the CDR3 is TGTGCCATCAGGCCGGGACTAGCGGGCTCCTACGAGCAGTACTTC. This encodes CAIRPGLAGSYEQYF. This rearrangement joins TRBV10-3 to TRBJ2-7, with 12 bases matching TRBD2. In germline, CDR1 is ENHRY, CDR2 SYGVKD. There are 15 residues in the CDR3. Trimming removed 6 bases from V and 0 bases from J; junction bases left unmatched: 3.

The gene calls are TRBV5-4 and TRBJ1-2; no definite D call. Looked up from germline, CDR1 is SGHNT and CDR2 is YYREEE (reference sequence). CDR3 length equals 14 residues. Trimming stripped 3 bases from V and 2 bases from J, with 11 bases between. The CDR3 protein is CASSSSKHNYGYTF. CDR3 coding DNA: TGTGCCAGCAGCTCATCGAAACACAACTATGGCTACACCTTC.

The gene calls are TRBV10-3 and TRBJ2-3, with 10 bases lining up with TRBD2. The CDR3 sequence is 16 residues long. V trimming: 2 bases; J trimming: 0 bases; junction bases outside the gene matches: 2. Looked up from germline, CDR1 is ENHRY and CDR2 is SYGVKD. The CDR3 bases are TGTGCCATCAGTGAGACTAGCGGGATCAGCACAGATACGCAGTATTTT. Amino acids: CAISETSGISTDTQYF.

This chain links TRBV4-1 with TRBJ1-1; tentatively, D is TRBD1 (5 bases). Germline lookup yields CDR1 MGHRA and CDR2 YSYEKL. The CDR3 totals 13 residues. The ends were cut back, 0 bases at V and 5 bases at J, with 7 bases in the middle. CDR3 sequence: CASSQEGGTEAFF. The CDR3 region has the DNA TGCGCCAGCAGCCAAGAGGGGGGAACTGAAGCTTTCTTT.

The rearrangement uses TRBV19 and TRBJ2-5; 8 bases match TRBD1. After removal of 5 bases from V and 5 bases from J, the junction contained 13 bases not matched to a gene. The CDR3 contains 16 residues. Germline lookup yields CDR1 LNHDA and CDR2 SQIVND (reference sequence). The CDR3 coding sequence is TGTGCCAGTAGTCCGAGTCGGGGCAGGGGGCTTGAGACCCAGTACTTC. Amino acid sequence: CASSPSRGRGLETQYF.

The rearrangement links TRBV6-5 to TRBJ1-2; 9 nucleotides agree with TRBD1. Trimming removed 5 bases from V and 8 bases from J; junction bases left unmatched: 6. The CDR3 covers 13 residues. Germline CDR1 reads MNHEY; CDR2 reads SVGAGI. CDR3 in amino acids: CASSKQGAQGYTF. The CDR3 coding sequence is TGTGCCAGCAGTAAACAGGGGGCTCAGGGCTACACCTTC.

The chain combines TRBV19 with TRBJ2-5; 7 bases line up with TRBD2. The CDR3 has 16 amino acids. Trimming took 3 bases from V and 5 from J; bases not matched to a gene: 12. Germline V lookup: CDR1 LNHDA, CDR2 SQIVND (reference sequence). DNA for the CDR3: TGTGCCAGTAGTATGTTCGGTCTAGCGGATGGGGAGACCCAGTACTTC. Protein sequence: CASSMFGLADGETQYF.

The gene calls are TRBV9 and TRBJ2-6; 9 positions match TRBD1. V shed 1 base and J 3 bases; nucleotides not matched to a gene: 5. There are 17 residues in the CDR3. In germline, CDR1 is SGDLS, CDR2 YYNGEE. This CDR3 reads CASSVTDRGVGANVLTF. The CDR3 nucleotides are TGTGCCAGCAGCGTAACGGACAGGGGAGTTGGGGCCAACGTCCTGACTTTC. Together with reference TRBV9 and TRBJ2-6, the CDR3 gives the full variable domain: DSGVTQTPKHLITATGQRVTLRCSPRSGDLSVYWYQQSLDQGLQFLIQYYNGEERAKGNILERFSAQQFPDLHSELNLSSLELGDSALYFCASSVTDRGVGANVLTFGAGSRLTVL.

V gene TRBV7-2 combines with J gene TRBJ2-7; 10 positions agree with TRBD2. CDR1 is SGHTA, CDR2 FQGNSA, per germline. V was clipped by 1 base and J by 2 bases; unmatched bases: 5. The CDR3 covers 16 residues. The CDR3 DNA follows: TGTGCCAGCAGCTTAGGTCCTCTAGCGGGAGCCTACGAGCAGTACTTC. Translating it yields CASSLGPLAGAYEQYF.

A few counts support this clone. V and J are TRBV9 and TRBJ1-6; D unclear. The germline CDR1 and CDR2 sequences are SGDLS and YYNGEE. Trimming pared 3 bases from V and 5 bases from J, leaving 15 bases between. The length of the CDR3 is 16 residues. CDR3 coding DNA: TGTGCCAGCAGCGAGACGGGGTGGCCAGATAATTCACCCCTCCACTTT. Amino acid sequence: CASSETGWPDNSPLHF.

The chain is built from TRBV18 and TRBJ2-4; D might be TRBD2 (5 bases). The ends were cut back, 8 bases at V and 0 bases at J, with 14 bases in the middle. The length of the CDR3 is 15 residues. Looked up from germline, CDR1 is KGHSH and CDR2 is LQKENI. CDR3 amino acids: CASQNGKGAKNIQYF. DNA for the CDR3: TGTGCCAGCCAAAACGGGAAGGGAGCCAAAAACATTCAGTACTTC.

In this sample, this clone turned up once. This chain joins TRBV5-4 and TRBJ1-5; 9 bases align to TRBD1. The V gene end was trimmed by 4 bases and the J gene end by 3 bases; junction bases not matched to a gene: 5. The CDR3 has 15 amino acids. The germline CDR1 and CDR2 sequences are SGHNT and YYREEE (reference sequence). DNA for the CDR3: TGTGCCAGCAGCCAGGGGACAGGGTACAATCAGCCCCAGCATTTT. Translating it yields CASSQGTGYNQPQHF.

This sequence joins TRBV19 and TRBJ2-1, with 8 bases identical to TRBD2. Trimming at V came to 1 base and at J to 12 bases, leaving 5 bases not matched to a gene. The length of the CDR3 is 13 residues. The germline V gene has CDR1 LNHDA and CDR2 SQIVND (reference sequence). CDR3 bases: TGTGCCAGTAGTATAGGGACTAGCTCATCGCAGTTCTTC. The encoded protein is CASSIGTSSSQFF.